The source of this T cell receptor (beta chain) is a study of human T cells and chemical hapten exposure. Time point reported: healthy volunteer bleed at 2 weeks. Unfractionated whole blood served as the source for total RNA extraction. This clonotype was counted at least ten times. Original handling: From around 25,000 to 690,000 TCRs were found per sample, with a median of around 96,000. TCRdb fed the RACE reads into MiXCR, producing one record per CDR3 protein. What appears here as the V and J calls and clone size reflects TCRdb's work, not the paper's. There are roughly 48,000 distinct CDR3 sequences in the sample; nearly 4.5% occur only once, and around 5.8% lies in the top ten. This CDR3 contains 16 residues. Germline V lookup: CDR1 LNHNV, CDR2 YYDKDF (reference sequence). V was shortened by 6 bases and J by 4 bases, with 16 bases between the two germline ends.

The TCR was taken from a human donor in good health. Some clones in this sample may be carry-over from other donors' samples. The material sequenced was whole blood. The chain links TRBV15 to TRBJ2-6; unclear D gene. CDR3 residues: CATSGQVLGGANVLTF. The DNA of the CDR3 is TGTGCCACCAGTGGGCAGGTGCTCGGGGGGGCCAACGTCCTGACTTTC.